What follows are 27 T cell receptor beta chains derived from one specimen sequenced in a study of monozygotic twins with inflammatory bowel disease. TCRdb re-called the 5' RACE reads and shows each CDR3 protein once, DNA omitted. With a few hundred thousand distinct CDR3 sequences in the sample, the ten largest clones hold more than 2%. Sequenced sample: blood. The receptor source for this set is a human donor with ulcerative colitis or Crohn's disease, or a healthy co-twin of an affected twin (not recorded which).

This CDR3 is CATRGQTDTQYF. The chain has TRBV6-5 and TRBJ2-3; TCRdb's D gene call, TRBD1, goes unchecked for lack of DNA. The CDR3 is 12 amino acids. Germline values: CDR1 MNHEY, CDR2 SVGAGI.

V is TRBV28 and J is TRBJ1-2; there is no DNA to check the TCRdb D call of TRBD1. CDR1 and CDR2 from the germline V gene are MDHEN and SYDVKM. The CDR3 sequence is 15 residues long. The CDR3 region is CASSSYDRDGSGYTF.

V gene TRBV24-1 combines with J gene TRBJ2-1; the TRBD1 assignment by TCRdb is unverifiable without DNA. From germline, CDR1 is KGHDR and CDR2 SFDVKD. The CDR3 has 14 amino acids. The CDR3 loop is CATSDRTGKNEQFF.

This chain connects TRBV5-1 to TRBJ1-1. This CDR3 contains 13 residues. Germline V gives CDR1 SGHRS, CDR2 YFSETQ. The CDR3 reads CASSFDLPTEAFF. The full variable domain, with the rest looked up from reference TRBV5-1 and TRBJ1-1, is KAGVTQTPRYLIKTRGQQVTLSCSPISGHRSVSWYQQTPGQGLQFLFEYFSETQRNKGNFPGRFSGRQFSNSRSEMNVSTLELGDSALYLCASSFDLPTEAFFGQGTRLTVV.

The rearrangement uses TRBV5-1 and TRBJ2-3; as DNA is missing, the TRBD2 call by TCRdb cannot be tested. CDR3 length: 16 amino acids. Germline CDR1 reads SGHRS; CDR2 reads YFSETQ. The CDR3 here is CASSLGGLSGTDTQYF. Full variable domain (outside the CDR3, taken from reference TRBV5-1 and TRBJ2-3): KAGVTQTPRYLIKTRGQQVTLSCSPISGHRSVSWYQQTPGQGLQFLFEYFSETQRNKGNFPGRFSGRQFSNSRSEMNVSTLELGDSALYLCASSLGGLSGTDTQYFGPGTRLTVL.

The chain has TRBV28 and TRBJ2-5; TCRdb's D gene call, TRBD1, goes unchecked for lack of DNA. Per the germline V gene, CDR1 is MDHEN and CDR2 is SYDVKM. The CDR3 length is 15 residues. The CDR3 loop is CASTVGTGAQGTQYF.

The chain uses TRBV30 and TRBJ2-7. The CDR3 extends over 13 amino acids. Germline V gene data show CDR1 as GTSNPN and CDR2 as SVGIG (reference sequence). The CDR3 here is CAWSGSVAYEQYF.

The rearrangement uses TRBV7-2 and TRBJ2-7; TCRdb's D call, TRBD2, is unchecked because there is no DNA. Germline V gene lookup returns CDR1 SGHTA and CDR2 FQGNSA. The CDR3 sequence is 13 residues long. CDR3 residues: CASSFPPSYEQYF.

The chain couples TRBV7-9 to TRBJ2-1. Germline V CDR1 and CDR2: SEHNR, FQNEAQ (reference sequence). The CDR3 is made up of 12 amino acids. CDR3 region: CASTPSYNEQFF.

The rearrangement uses TRBV24-1 and TRBJ2-1; the D call of TRBD1 rests on TCRdb alone, since no DNA is present to check it. The CDR3 spans 17 residues. In germline, CDR1 is KGHDR, CDR2 SFDVKD. The chain's CDR3 is CATSDDVTPWGHNEQFF.

This chain connects TRBV10-3 to TRBJ1-3. The CDR3 contains 16 residues. CDR1 ENHRY and CDR2 SYGVKD come from the germline V gene. CDR3 residues: CAISGRQGDSGNTIYF.

The chain is built from TRBV6-6 and TRBJ2-7. Germline CDR1 is MNHNY and CDR2 is SVGAGI (reference sequence). This CDR3 region has 14 residues. CDR3 amino acids: CASRGDGLPYEQYF.

The chain links TRBV7-9 to TRBJ1-2; the TRBD1 assignment by TCRdb is unverifiable without DNA. This CDR3 region has 14 residues. Germline lookup yields CDR1 SEHNR and CDR2 FQNEAQ (reference sequence). CDR3 amino acids: CASSFDRGAYGYTF.

The chain links TRBV4-3 to TRBJ2-1; TCRdb returns TRBD1, unconfirmable since there is no DNA. This CDR3 spans 16 amino acids. Germline-derived CDR1 and CDR2 are LGHNA and YSLEER. CDR3: CASSQDRGITYNEQFF.

The V call is TRBV4-2, the J call TRBJ2-1; the D call from TCRdb, TRBD1, cannot be confirmed without DNA. The CDR3 contains 19 residues. Germline loops: CDR1 LGHNA, CDR2 YNFKEQ. The CDR3 region is CASSQDRGGGPHQANEQFF.

The rearrangement uses TRBV11-2 and TRBJ1-5; the TCRdb call, TRBD1, lacks DNA for checking. This CDR3 comprises 18 residues. The germline gives CDR1 SGHAT, CDR2 FQNNGV. CDR3 sequence reads: CASSSLTLLTGSDQPQHF.

V usage is TRBV7-2 and J usage is TRBJ2-7; TCRdb returns TRBD1, unconfirmable since there is no DNA. Germline V gives CDR1 SGHTA, CDR2 FQGNSA. There are 15 residues in the CDR3. CDR3 sequence: CASSPAVLRGDEQYF.

V gene TRBV20-1 combines with J gene TRBJ1-3. The CDR3 is 16 residues long. CDR1 is DFQATT and CDR2 is SNEGSKA in the germline V gene (reference sequence). CDR3 amino acids: CSARGQELLLRNTIYF.

This rearrangement joins TRBV5-1 to TRBJ1-1. Germline assignment: CDR1 SGHRS and CDR2 YFSETQ. The CDR3 is 13 amino acids. The CDR3 region is CASSSPGAKEAFF.

This chain connects TRBV6-2 or TRBV6-3 to TRBJ1-2; TCRdb's D call of TRBD1 is untestable without DNA. CDR1 MNHEY and CDR2 SVGEGT come from the germline V gene. There are 15 residues in the CDR3. The CDR3 loop is CASGGQTSANYGYTF.

This chain connects TRBV5-1 to TRBJ2-3; TCRdb returns TRBD2, unconfirmable since there is no DNA. The CDR3 has 15 amino acids. Germline V gene lookup returns CDR1 SGHRS and CDR2 YFSETQ. CDR3 amino acids: CASSLTASSTDTQYF.

The chain links TRBV9 to TRBJ2-1; TCRdb indicates TRBD1, and absent DNA this call remains unverified. This CDR3 has 15 amino acids. Germline values: CDR1 SGDLS, CDR2 YYNGEE. The chain's CDR3 is CASSVVAGSYNEQFF.

The chain recombines TRBV5-1 with TRBJ2-5. Germline CDR1 SGHRS, CDR2 YFSETQ. The CDR3 is made up of 13 amino acids. CDR3 amino acids: CASSLSNQETQYF. Together with reference TRBV5-1 and TRBJ2-5, the CDR3 gives the full variable domain: KAGVTQTPRYLIKTRGQQVTLSCSPISGHRSVSWYQQTPGQGLQFLFEYFSETQRNKGNFPGRFSGRQFSNSRSEMNVSTLELGDSALYLCASSLSNQETQYFGPGTRLLVL.

CDR3 protein: CASSERVDAYNSPLHF. This sequence joins TRBV6-1 and TRBJ1-6. This CDR3 is built from 16 residues. Per the germline V gene, CDR1 is MNHNS and CDR2 is SASEGT.

The chain has TRBV2 and TRBJ1-5. The CDR3 runs 16 residues. Germline V gene lookup returns CDR1 SNHLY and CDR2 FYNNEI. The CDR3 here is CASSAREGVGNQPQHF. Variable domain in full (rest from reference TRBV2 and TRBJ1-5): EPEVTQTPSHQVTQMGQEVILRCVPISNHLYFYWYRQILGQKVEFLVSFYNNEISEKSEIFDDQFSVERPDGSNFTLKIRSTKLEDSAMYFCASSAREGVGNQPQHFGDGTRLSIL.

The rearrangement joins TRBV29-1 to TRBJ2-3; TCRdb picks TRBD1, but there is no DNA to check that call. CDR1 and CDR2 from the germline V gene are SQVTM and ANQGSEA. The CDR3 loop spans 14 amino acids. The CDR3 region is CSVVRTGGTDTQYF.

This chain joins TRBV14 and TRBJ2-1; TCRdb reports TRBD2, a call that lacks DNA to check it against. Germline CDR1 and CDR2: SGHDN and FVKESK. The CDR3 has 17 amino acids. The CDR3 protein is CASSPAVGRGGYNEQFF.